This T cell receptor beta chain was sequenced during a study of blood T cell repertoires in COVID-19. The table came from immunoSEQ multiplex PCR; TCRdb's copy has only in-frame clones and leaves some out. The table includes around 130,000 clones, over 80% detected once. Sequences were obtained from PBMCs or T cells enriched from blood (not recorded which). The receptor comes from a man younger than 45 who had recovered from COVID-19.

The DNA of the CDR3 is TGTGCCAGCAGTGAATGGGTGGGGCCCGGATCCTACGAGCAGTACGTC. It yields the protein CASSEWVGPGSYEQYV. This chain links TRBV6-1 with TRBJ2-7, with D possibly TRBD1 on 5 matching bases. V gave up 2 bases and J gave up 1 base, with 15 bases separating them. Germline V gives CDR1 MNHNS, CDR2 SASEGT. This CDR3 contains 16 residues.